These 21 T cell receptor beta chains were all obtained from the same sample, sequenced in a study of T cells after somatic rescue of genetic block. Produced via immunoSEQ multiplex PCR; TCRdb's table is partial and in-frame only. The data show over 55,000 clones, with about 90% seen just once and about 3% held by the top ten. Sequencing was done on a sample of peripheral blood mononuclear cells (PBMCs). These receptors originate from a man aged 35 to 55.

This chain links TRBV6-5 with TRBJ1-1; a possible D gene is TRBD1 (6 bases). Trimming removed 7 bases from V and 1 base from J, with 10 bases in between. Germline CDR1 and CDR2: MNHEY and SVGAGI. CDR3 size: 13 residues. CDR3 sequence: CASNRGWNTEAFF. CDR3 bases: TGTGCCAGCAATAGGGGGTGGAACACTGAAGCTTTCTTT.

This chain connects TRBV4-1 to TRBJ2-7; D uncertain. Germline V gene data show CDR1 as MGHRA and CDR2 as YSYEKL. The CDR3 is made up of 17 amino acids. The V and J ends lost 1 base and 0 bases respectively, with 16 bases between them. The CDR3 here is CASSQVAGLLSSYEQYF. CDR3 bases: TGCGCCAGCAGCCAAGTGGCCGGCTTACTCTCCTCCTACGAGCAGTACTTC.

The V gene is TRBV6-4, the J gene TRBJ2-3, with a possible D match to TRBD1 (7 bases). This CDR3 has 14 amino acids. V lost 3 bases and J 4 bases, leaving 11 bases between the germline ends. Germline CDR1 reads MRHNA; CDR2 reads SNTAGT. In nucleotides, the CDR3 is TGTGCCAGCAGTGAGGAGGGGGCCGCAGATACGCAGTATTTT. Amino acids: CASSEEGAADTQYF.

The chain couples TRBV2 to TRBJ2-1; D remains unclear. This CDR3 has 13 residues. Per germline, CDR1 SNHLY and CDR2 FYNNEI. Trimming left V 4 bases short and J 8 bases short, with 12 bases between. Here the CDR3 reads CASSAMTLHEQFF. CDR3 sequence (DNA): TGTGCCAGCAGTGCGATGACCTTGCATGAGCAGTTCTTC.

The chain employs TRBV30 and TRBJ1-4; D is unclear. The V gene lost 0 bases and the J gene lost 0 bases, with 8 bases spanning the gap. This CDR3 has 15 residues. Per the germline V gene, CDR1 is GTSNPN and CDR2 is SVGIG (reference sequence). In DNA, the CDR3 is TGTGCCTGGAGTGTACCGCGGCCAACTAATGAAAAACTGTTTTTT. It translates to CAWSVPRPTNEKLFF.

V gene TRBV28 combines with J gene TRBJ1-4; 9 nucleotides align to TRBD1. From germline, CDR1 is MDHEN and CDR2 SYDVKM. CDR3 length: 16 amino acids. V shed 1 base, J shed 5 bases, and the junction held 5 bases outside the gene matches. CDR3 DNA sequence: TGTGCCAGCAGTTTATTGAAGGGACAGGGAAATGAAAAACTGTTTTTT. The encoded protein is CASSLLKGQGNEKLFF.

The rearrangement uses TRBV18 and TRBJ1-2; a weak D match, TRBD1 (6 bases). Between the trimmed V and J ends, which lost 3 bases and 3 bases, there was a span of 14 bases. CDR1 is KGHSH, CDR2 LQKENI, per germline. The CDR3 is 15 amino acids. In nucleotides, the CDR3 is TGTGCCAGCTCACCCCCGGGGGGGGGCGACTATGGCTACACCTTC. The encoded protein is CASSPPGGGDYGYTF.

This chain links TRBV19 with TRBJ2-3; no definite D call. V dropped 2 bases and J dropped 6 bases, with 12 bases sitting between them. From germline, CDR1 is LNHDA and CDR2 SQIVND (reference sequence). The CDR3 is 14 amino acids. The CDR3 nucleotides read TGTGCCAGTAGTATACCCAAGACGAGGGATACGCAGTATTTT. This sequence encodes CASSIPKTRDTQYF.

The J gene is TRBJ2-3, the V gene TRBV27, with D perhaps TRBD2 (5 bases). V was shortened by 5 bases and J by 1 base, with 7 bases between the two germline ends. CDR1 and CDR2 (germline): MNHEY, SMNVEV (reference sequence). The CDR3 has 13 amino acids. CDR3 loop: CASSPRGTDTQYF. The CDR3 DNA follows: TGTGCCAGCAGTCCGAGGGGCACAGATACGCAGTATTTT.

V gene TRBV27 combines with J gene TRBJ2-5, with D unresolved. Looked up from germline, CDR1 is MNHEY and CDR2 is SMNVEV (reference sequence). The CDR3 contains 17 residues. V shed 8 bases and J shed 1 base, with 23 bases lying between them. The chain's CDR3 is CASYDLRAPPVQETQYF. CDR3 DNA: TGTGCCAGCTATGACCTCCGGGCTCCCCCAGTCCAAGAGACCCAGTACTTC.

This sequence joins TRBV29-1 and TRBJ2-1, with TRBD2 as a possible D gene (5 bases). Trimming stripped 4 bases from V and 7 bases from J, with 8 bases between. Germline V gene data show CDR1 as SQVTM and CDR2 as ANQGSEA. The CDR3 extends over 11 amino acids. As DNA, the CDR3 is TGCAGCGTTGGACGGAGGAATGAGCAGTTCTTC. It yields the protein CSVGRRNEQFF.

The chain uses TRBV27 and TRBJ1-4; D is undetermined. The V gene's germline CDR1 is MNHEY and CDR2 SMNVEV (reference sequence). The CDR3 loop spans 16 amino acids. Trimming removed 0 bases at V and 8 bases at J, with 16 bases between. CDR3: CASSLSFGPGREKLFF. In DNA form, the CDR3 reads TGTGCCAGCAGTTTATCGTTCGGACCCGGTCGCGAAAAACTGTTTTTT.

By share, this clone counts as large. This chain joins TRBV30 and TRBJ2-7; 8 positions agree with TRBD2. Unmatched junction bases numbered 8, after V lost 8 bases and J lost 2 bases. CDR3 length equals 13 residues. Germline V CDR1 and CDR2: GTSNPN, SVGIG (reference sequence). CDR3 in amino acids: CARLAGRTYEQYF. The CDR3 bases are TGTGCCCGCTTAGCGGGACGGACCTACGAGCAGTACTTC.

The chain is built from TRBV27 and TRBJ2-1; D is possibly TRBD2 (7 bases). The ends were cut back, 6 bases at V and 6 bases at J, with 24 bases in the middle. Germline CDR1 is MNHEY and CDR2 is SMNVEV (reference sequence). CDR3 length equals 17 residues. For the CDR3, the DNA is TGTGCCAGCAGCCTAAGTCTCAGGGGCGGGAGAGGCAATGAGCAGTTCTTC. Its protein is CASSLSLRGGRGNEQFF.

The J gene is TRBJ2-3, the V gene TRBV27; tentatively, D is TRBD1 (6 bases). Deletions cut 3 bases from V and 3 bases from J, with 7 bases between. Per the germline V gene, CDR1 is MNHEY and CDR2 is SMNVEV (reference sequence). This CDR3 is built from 13 residues. CDR3 DNA sequence: TGTGCCAGCAGTTTCGGGACAACAGATACGCAGTATTTT. It translates to CASSFGTTDTQYF.

The genes are TRBV9 and TRBJ2-7, with D hard to call. CDR3 length: 14 amino acids. V shed 0 bases and J shed 2 bases, with 9 bases lying between them. The germline CDR1 and CDR2 sequences are SGDLS and YYNGEE. CDR3 nucleotide sequence: TGTGCCAGCAGCGTAGGGCCCGATACCTACGAGCAGTACTTC. Translating gives CASSVGPDTYEQYF. The full variable domain, its missing parts supplied by reference TRBV9 and TRBJ2-7, is DSGVTQTPKHLITATGQRVTLRCSPRSGDLSVYWYQQSLDQGLQFLIQYYNGEERAKGNILERFSAQQFPDLHSELNLSSLELGDSALYFCASSVGPDTYEQYFGPGTRLTVT.

The chain recombines TRBV4-2 with TRBJ1-1; tentative D call: TRBD1 (5 bases). The germline V gene encodes CDR1 LGHNA and CDR2 YNFKEQ. There are 14 residues in the CDR3. Deletions cut 3 bases from V and 5 bases from J, with 13 bases between. The CDR3 DNA is TGTGCCAGCAGCCACAGGGTCGGTCGAACTGAAGCTTTCTTT. The encoded protein is CASSHRVGRTEAFF.

V is TRBV11-2 and J is TRBJ2-1; D unresolved. V lost 1 base and J 9 bases, leaving 4 bases between the germline ends. The CDR3 contains 11 residues. The germline V gene encodes CDR1 SGHAT and CDR2 FQNNGV. The CDR3: CASSLGGEQFF. CDR3 sequence (DNA): TGTGCCAGCAGCTTAGGGGGTGAGCAGTTCTTC.

The J gene is TRBJ1-4, the V gene TRBV28, with 7 bases lining up with TRBD1. CDR1 and CDR2 (germline): MDHEN, SYDVKM. The CDR3 length is 14 residues. J lost 1 base, V lost 8 bases, and 4 bases had no gene match. For the CDR3, the DNA is TGTGCCAGCCAAGGGACAGTAACTAATGAAAAACTGTTTTTT. Translated: CASQGTVTNEKLFF.

This rearrangement joins TRBV11-2 to TRBJ2-5; D might be TRBD1 or TRBD2, each matching 6 bases. With 1 base removed from V and 5 bases from J, the gap between germline ends came to 11 bases. The CDR3 loop spans 14 amino acids. Germline-derived CDR1 and CDR2 are SGHAT and FQNNGV. CDR3 DNA: TGTGCCAGCAGCTTAGTAGGGGGGTGGGAGACCCAGTACTTC. Translating gives CASSLVGGWETQYF.

The rearrangement joins TRBV4-1 to TRBJ2-1; perhaps D is TRBD1 or TRBD2 (6 bases each). The CDR3 is made up of 15 amino acids. V was clipped by 0 bases and J by 4 bases, with 10 bases between them. CDR1 MGHRA and CDR2 YSYEKL come from the germline V gene. The CDR3 DNA reads as TGCGCCAGCAGCCAAGACCGGGGGCTATACAATGAGCAGTTCTTC. This sequence encodes CASSQDRGLYNEQFF.